This TCR beta chain was captured by sequencing in a study of blood T cells in healthy people across ages. Together with a sample-barcoded 5' primer, a J-beta primer mix was included in a second PCR lasting about 7 to 12 cycles. TCRdb itself ran the 5' RACE reads through MiXCR, one entry per CDR3 protein. The data show 550,000 to 800,000 distinct CDR3 sequences, around 20% seen once. This CDR3 spans 15 amino acids. CDR1 and CDR2 (germline): SGHRS, YFSETQ. Trimming removed 5 bases from V and 0 bases from J; junction bases left unmatched: 5. Material: blood. V usage is TRBV5-1 and J usage is TRBJ2-7; 10 nucleotides match TRBD2. The TCR was taken from a man between 65 and 80 years old in good health. This CDR3 reads CASRLTSGPSYEQYF. The CDR3 DNA is TGCGCCAGCAGACTGACTAGCGGGCCCTCCTACGAGCAGTACTTC.